The clone carrying this TCR beta chain was counted many times. From RNA transcripts, TCR beta CDR3 regions were amplified. A set of HTBI primers served as the primers for a first-round RT-PCR of the TCR CDR3. TCRdb reprocessed the multiplex PCR reads via MiXCR and lists one record per CDR3 protein. The data contain some 350,000 distinct CDR3 sequences, 15% to 20% of them seen just once; the ten biggest clones take up approximately 4%. These data originate in a study of T cells in Graves' hyperthyroidism and ophthalmopathy. The source of the PBMCs was over 8.5 ml of fresh peripheral blood. Material: blood. The origin of this receptor is a woman under 30 with Graves' hyperthyroidism.

The CDR3 region has the DNA TGTGCCAGCAGTCCCCATGATCTTAGCACAGATACGCAGTATTTT. This encodes CASSPHDLSTDTQYF. The chain employs TRBV28 and TRBJ2-3; no firm D call. This CDR3 comprises 15 residues. Germline-derived CDR1 and CDR2 are MDHEN and SYDVKM. Trimming removed 5 bases at V and 0 bases at J, with 12 bases between.